This note documents a single T cell receptor beta chain sequence. The data derive from a study of blood T cell repertoires in COVID-19. Germline-derived CDR1 and CDR2 are LGHDT and YNNKEL (reference sequence). The CDR3 runs to 19 residues. The V gene end was trimmed by 1 base and the J gene end by 5 bases; junction bases not matched to a gene: 13. TCRdb's copy holds only in-frame clones and misses some; the assay was immunoSEQ multiplex PCR. Found here are around 140,000 clones, 65% to 80% of them singletons; the top ten hold 1.9%. This TCR was sampled from a woman between 55 and 75 years old with acute or convalescent COVID-19. The V gene is TRBV3-1 (or the pseudogene TRBV3-2), the J gene TRBJ2-1; 11 positions agree with TRBD2. The sequencing input was peripheral blood. CDR3 nucleotides: TGTGCCAGCAGCCAAGGACTCCGTAGCGGGAGGGCCAAGAACAATGAGCAGTTCTTC. This encodes CASSQGLRSGRAKNNEQFF.